The subject of this entry is one T cell receptor beta chain. Libraries were prepared by immunoSEQ multiplex PCR; TCRdb keeps only in-frame clonotypes and omits some of them. The data hold roughly 100,000 clones, with around 90% observed a single time. This sample was taken from a study of blood T cell repertoires in COVID-19. Trimming took off 2 bases at V and 11 bases at J, with 9 bases between the two ends. The germline V gene encodes CDR1 MNHNS and CDR2 SASEGT. The CDR3 contains 11 residues. The material sequenced was peripheral blood. The V gene is TRBV6-1, the J gene TRBJ1-1; D uncertain. The sequence was collected from a man in his forties or fifties with active COVID-19. Here the CDR3 reads CASSELGRAFF. The CDR3 bases are TGTGCCAGCAGTGAATTGGGGAGGGCTTTCTTT.